This TCR beta chain was retrieved from a study of cytomegalovirus exposure and HLA in healthy donors. The PCR was carried out with 60 Vbeta primers and 13 Jbeta primers. Measured with immunoSEQ multiplex PCR; TCRdb has only the in-frame clones, and not every one. The sample carries 100,000 to 150,000 clones, roughly four fifths recorded once. Nominally healthy donors were sampled, though unrecorded immune exposures were likely. This CDR3 is 15 amino acids long. V lost 5 bases, J lost 9 bases, and 9 bases stayed unmatched. From germline, CDR1 is SGHAT and CDR2 FQDESV (reference sequence). V is TRBV11-1 and J is TRBJ1-6; 8 bases line up with TRBD1. Sequencing was performed on PBMCs. This TCR was sampled from a woman aged 60 to 75 in good health and CMV-seropositive. The CDR3 is CASSDRQGIGSPLHF. DNA for the CDR3: TGTGCCAGCAGCGACAGACAGGGGATAGGTTCACCCCTCCACTTT.